These 10 T cell receptor beta chains came from one sample sequenced in a study of low-dose radiotherapy and immunotherapy resistance in tumors. Covering alpha and beta chains, TRAV- and TRBV-specific primers were used for the first-strand cDNA. TCRs were put through 20 to 25 PCR cycles of amplification with Phusion. A constant-region primer and the V-primer adapter served as the primer pair. From the reads, TCRdb called clonotypes with MiXCR, one entry per CDR3 protein. The top ten hold about 11% of the sample, which has roughly 11,000 distinct CDR3 sequences, 65% seen once. These receptors came from a human donor with advanced metastatic prostate, ovarian, gallbladder or colorectal cancer (not recorded which). This table probably holds off-target reads from a library built for another chain.

This chain's CDR3 is CASSLDGPLDTQYF. CDR3 bases: TGTGCCAGCAGCTTAGATGGGCCCCTCGATACGCAGTATTTT. The V call is TRBV11-2, the J call TRBJ2-3; the D is unclear. The length of the CDR3 is 14 residues. Germline CDR1 is SGHAT and CDR2 is FQNNGV. Deletions cut 0 bases from V and 6 bases from J, with 10 bases between.

CDR3 nucleotides: TGCGCCAGCAGCCACCTTAACATGGGCTTTGCAACTAATGAAAAACTGTTTTTT. Translated: CASSHLNMGFATNEKLFF. The gene calls are TRBV4-1 and TRBJ1-4; D call uncertain. Germline CDR1 and CDR2: MGHRA and YSYEKL. V was trimmed by 3 bases and J by 0 bases, leaving 17 bases between them. The CDR3 covers 18 residues.

This clonotype has a handful of counts. The chain carries TRBV5-6 and TRBJ2-7, with D perhaps matching TRBD2 (5 bases). Germline CDR1 is SGHDT and CDR2 is YYEEEE. This CDR3 has 13 residues. Trimming pared 0 bases from V and 3 bases from J, leaving 7 bases between. CDR3: CASSLDTSYEQYF. The CDR3 region has the DNA TGTGCCAGCAGCTTGGACACTAGCTACGAGCAGTACTTC.

This sequence joins TRBV5-1 and TRBJ1-2, with a weak D call TRBD1 (5 bases). Germline values: CDR1 SGHRS, CDR2 YFSETQ. The CDR3 is 15 amino acids. V dropped 3 bases and J dropped 2 bases, with 14 bases sitting between them. CDR3: CASSSHGGANYGYTF. In DNA, the CDR3 is TGCGCCAGCAGCTCGCACGGGGGAGCCAACTATGGCTACACCTTC.

Only a few counts were recorded for this clonotype. V and J are TRBV7-2 and TRBJ2-1; no definite D call. The germline V gene encodes CDR1 SGHTA and CDR2 FQGNSA. With 3 bases removed from V and 7 bases from J, the gap between germline ends came to 7 bases. The CDR3 has 12 amino acids. The CDR3 loop reads CASSFRVNEQFF. The CDR3 nucleotides are TGTGCCAGCAGCTTTAGAGTTAATGAGCAGTTCTTC.

This clonotype was seen once. The rearrangement uses TRBV5-6 and TRBJ1-5; no reliable D call. V lost 4 bases to trimming and J lost 5 bases, with 16 bases between them. Germline CDR1 SGHDT, CDR2 YYEEEE. The length of the CDR3 is 15 residues. The CDR3 nucleotides are TGTGCCAGCAGCCGCGACCCGAATGGCGATCAGCCCCAGCATTTT. It yields the protein CASSRDPNGDQPQHF.

The rearrangement joins TRBV20-1 to TRBJ2-7; a possible D gene is TRBD2 (5 bases). This CDR3 has 11 amino acids. The V gene's germline CDR1 is DFQATT and CDR2 SNEGSKA (reference sequence). Deletions cut 2 bases from V and 3 bases from J, with 5 bases between. The CDR3 loop is CSARRGYEQYF. The CDR3 nucleotides read TGCAGTGCTAGACGGGGCTACGAGCAGTACTTC.

The gene calls are TRBV7-2 and TRBJ1-2; TRBD1 aligns across 11 bases. With V trimmed by 4 bases and J by 7 bases, 8 bases remained unmatched. The CDR3 is 15 residues long. CDR1 is SGHTA and CDR2 is FQGNSA in the germline V gene. The CDR3 here is CASSSSGTGGVGYTF. Written as DNA, the CDR3 is TGTGCCAGCAGCTCCAGTGGGACAGGGGGAGTTGGCTACACCTTC.

This chain joins TRBV12-3 or TRBV12-4 and TRBJ1-3; possible D gene TRBD1, 5 bases. CDR3 length: 15 amino acids. V gave up 5 bases and J gave up 2 bases, with 13 bases separating them. The CDR3 DNA reads TGTGCCAGCAGTATTTCAGGCAGGGCTGGAAACACCATATATTTT. Its translation: CASSISGRAGNTIYF.

V gene TRBV11-2 combines with J gene TRBJ1-4; no firm D call. The CDR3 has 15 residues. Trimming removed 5 bases at V and 3 bases at J, with 13 bases between. The germline V gene encodes CDR1 SGHAT and CDR2 FQNNGV. CDR3 loop: CASSPGGLANEKLFF. The CDR3 DNA sequence: TGTGCCAGCAGCCCCGGAGGCCTTGCTAATGAAAAACTGTTTTTT. Combining the CDR3 with reference TRBV11-2 and TRBJ1-4 gives the whole variable domain EAGVAQSPRYKIIEKRQSVAFWCNPISGHATLYWYQQILGQGPKLLIQFQNNGVVDDSQLPKDRFSAERLKGVDSTLKIQPAKLEDSAVYLCASSPGGLANEKLFFGSGTQLSVL.